Shown below are 26 T cell receptor beta chains from a single sample sequenced in a study of CD8+ T cells in alopecia areata (dated by TCRdb to the late 2010s). The library relied on the immunoSEQ multiplex PCR assay. RNA was extracted from all samples and reverse transcribed into cDNA, which served as template for TCR sequencing. The table was pulled from immuneACCESS by TCRdb, which kept in-frame rearrangements only. Such tables lose some clones; where checked, under half of the loss comes from unresolved V genes, and the rest has no known cause. Counted in this sample were around 140,000 clones; about 47% of them appeared once. Around 19% of the sample comes from the top ten. Reading the label with the study, this specimen's time point is: baseline before oral tofacitinib. Sequenced here: CD8+ T cells sorted from blood, sampled at week 0. These receptors all stem from a human donor with alopecia areata.

This chain's CDR3 is CASSSTATTYEQYF. CDR3 DNA: TGTGCCAGCAGTTCCACGGCTACTACCTACGAGCAGTACTTC. The chain recombines TRBV27 with TRBJ2-7; D call uncertain. The V gene lost 4 bases and the J gene lost 2 bases, with 12 bases spanning the gap. Germline CDR1 and CDR2: MNHEY and SMNVEV (reference sequence). The CDR3 is made up of 14 amino acids.

The rearrangement uses TRBV9 and TRBJ2-1; D is perhaps TRBD1 (5 bases). The length of the CDR3 is 15 residues. CDR1 is SGDLS, CDR2 YYNGEE, per germline. V lost 4 bases and J lost 7, with 18 bases in between. CDR3 residues: CASSSRVGRINEQFF. The CDR3 DNA reads as TGTGCCAGCAGCTCCAGGGTCGGGCGGATTAATGAGCAGTTCTTC.

V usage is TRBV29-1 and J usage is TRBJ1-1; D is possibly TRBD1 (5 bases). Germline V gene sequence: CDR1 SQVTM, CDR2 ANQGSEA. The CDR3 has 14 amino acids. Deletions cut 0 bases from V and 1 base from J, with 9 bases between. The CDR3 loop reads CSVEDRDWNTEAFF. CDR3 DNA: TGCAGCGTTGAAGACAGGGATTGGAACACTGAAGCTTTCTTT.

V usage is TRBV4-1 and J usage is TRBJ2-1; TRBD1 matches at 7 bases. Germline lookup yields CDR1 MGHRA and CDR2 YSYEKL. V shed 3 bases and J 7 bases; nucleotides not matched to a gene: 6. The CDR3 consists of 14 residues. The chain's CDR3 is CASSQAETGNEQFF. The CDR3 DNA is TGCGCCAGCAGCCAGGCCGAGACAGGGAATGAGCAGTTCTTC.

About this clone: Other DNA sequences in this sample translate to the same CDR3. In DNA, the CDR3 is TGTGCCTGGAGTGTAGGCAATGAGCAGTTCTTC. Its protein product is CAWSVGNEQFF. The chain links TRBV30 to TRBJ2-1; D gene ambiguous. The germline V gene encodes CDR1 GTSNPN and CDR2 SVGIG (reference sequence). Trimming left V 0 bases short and J 6 bases short, with 3 bases between. The CDR3 is 11 residues long.

This clone turned up a few times. The rearrangement joins TRBV11-2 to TRBJ1-5; TRBD1 might be the D (6 bases). CDR3 length: 14 residues. Deletions cut 1 base from V and 7 bases from J, with 11 bases between. CDR1 SGHAT and CDR2 FQNNGV come from the germline V gene. The CDR3 loop is CASSLVPTGQPQHF. Written as DNA, the CDR3 is TGTGCCAGCAGCTTAGTACCGACAGGCCAGCCCCAGCATTTT.

The V and J genes are TRBV6-1 and TRBJ1-2, with 7 positions matching TRBD1. The CDR3 runs 16 residues. Unmatched junction bases numbered 12, after V lost 2 bases and J lost 6 bases. From germline, CDR1 is MNHNS and CDR2 SASEGT. CDR3 residues: CASSEPGQETGNGYTF. The CDR3 coding sequence is TGTGCCAGCAGTGAACCCGGACAAGAGACAGGGAATGGCTACACCTTC.

The chain combines TRBV10-2 with TRBJ2-7; 11 positions match TRBD2. J was trimmed by 4 bases and V by 2 bases; bases with no gene match: 4. CDR3 length: 15 residues. In germline, CDR1 is WSHSY, CDR2 SAAADI. In DNA, the CDR3 is TGCGCCAGCAGTGAGGCATCTAGCGGGGGGTACGAGCAGTACTTC. This translates into CASSEASSGGYEQYF.

This clone was observed a few times. This chain connects TRBV7-9 to TRBJ2-7; 9 nucleotides agree with TRBD1. V lost 6 bases and J lost 5; bases outside the gene matches: 5. The germline gives CDR1 SEHNR, CDR2 FQNEAQ (reference sequence). The CDR3 is made up of 13 amino acids. The CDR3 nucleotides are TGTGCCAGCAGATCCGGGACAGGGAACGAGCAGTACTTC. It translates to CASRSGTGNEQYF.

A single count supports this clone. CDR3 protein: CSVEEGVGTYEQYF. The CDR3 bases are TGCAGCGTTGAAGAGGGAGTGGGGACCTACGAGCAGTACTTC. The gene calls are TRBV29-1 and TRBJ2-7, with D tentatively TRBD2 (5 bases). CDR1 is SQVTM, CDR2 ANQGSEA, per germline. The CDR3 runs to 14 residues. V lost 0 bases and J lost 2, with 11 bases in between.

The chain employs TRBV6-5 and TRBJ1-1, with 7 bases aligning to TRBD1. With V trimmed by 3 bases and J by 0 bases, 7 bases remained unmatched. The CDR3 contains 16 residues. Looked up from germline, CDR1 is MNHEY and CDR2 is SVGAGI. CDR3 nucleotides: TGTGCCAGCAGTTATGACAGGGAAGGTTTGAACACTGAAGCTTTCTTT. Encoded protein: CASSYDREGLNTEAFF.

The rearrangement joins TRBV6-5 to TRBJ1-5, with D perhaps TRBD1 (5 bases). The CDR3 consists of 15 residues. Deletions cut 5 bases from V and 2 bases from J, with 13 bases between. CDR1 and CDR2 from the germline V gene are MNHEY and SVGAGI. The CDR3 DNA sequence: TGTGCCAGCAGTCCCGCGGCACAGGGCAATCAGCCCCAGCATTTT. Its protein is CASSPAAQGNQPQHF.

The CDR3 bases are TGTGCCAGCAGCTACAGGGTCTACGAGCAGTACTTC. This codes for CASSYRVYEQYF. The chain recombines TRBV13 with TRBJ2-7; possibly TRBD1 for D (6 bases). The V gene lost 4 bases and the J gene lost 3 bases, with 7 bases spanning the gap. Germline CDR1 PRHDT, CDR2 FYEKMQ (reference sequence). CDR3 length: 12 residues. The variable domain in full, with the rest retrieved from reference TRBV13 and TRBJ2-7, is AAGVIQSPRHLIKEKRETATLKCYPIPRHDTVYWYQQGPGQDPQFLISFYEKMQSDKGSIPDRFSAQQFSDYHSELNMSSLELGDSALYFCASSYRVYEQYFGPGTRLTVT.

This clone turned up a few times. This chain connects TRBV29-1 to TRBJ1-4; 12 nucleotides line up with TRBD1. CDR3 size: 17 residues. V was pared by 4 bases and J by 0 bases, with 6 bases of the junction left unmatched. Germline CDR1 and CDR2: SQVTM and ANQGSEA. The CDR3 coding sequence is TGCAGCGTTGTGGGACAGGGGGCCGCTGCAACTAATGAAAAACTGTTTTTT. Encoded protein: CSVVGQGAAATNEKLFF.

The V call is TRBV5-4, the J call TRBJ2-7; D possibly corresponds to TRBD2 (5 bases). Looked up from germline, CDR1 is SGHNT and CDR2 is YYREEE (reference sequence). V was clipped by 4 bases and J by 2 bases, with 16 bases between them. This CDR3 spans 15 amino acids. DNA for the CDR3: TGTGCCAGCAGCGATCGGTCCCGGGGTGCCTACGAGCAGTACTTC. As protein: CASSDRSRGAYEQYF.

The J gene is TRBJ2-1, the V gene TRBV7-6; 10 bases line up with TRBD1. Trimming cost V 5 bases and J 5 bases; bases outside gene matches: 3. This CDR3 spans 14 amino acids. CDR1 SGHVS and CDR2 FNYEAQ come from the germline V gene. The CDR3 spells CASSPGQGNNEQFF. The CDR3 nucleotides are TGTGCCAGCAGCCCGGGACAGGGGAACAATGAGCAGTTCTTC.

The chain uses TRBV7-9 and TRBJ2-5; D possibly corresponds to TRBD2 (6 bases). The germline gives CDR1 SEHNR, CDR2 FQNEAQ (reference sequence). The germline V and J ends were trimmed by 1 base and 3 bases, with 15 bases remaining between them. The CDR3 is 16 amino acids. CDR3 protein: CASSLVTSGGEETQYF. For the CDR3, the DNA is TGTGCCAGCAGCTTAGTGACTAGTGGCGGGGAAGAGACCCAGTACTTC.

This chain joins TRBV19 and TRBJ1-4; the D is unclear. The V end was cut by 2 bases, the J end by 12 bases, with 16 bases between. This CDR3 has 14 residues. Germline assignment: CDR1 LNHDA and CDR2 SQIVND (reference sequence). CDR3 in amino acids: CASSIYGQPPELFF. The DNA for the CDR3 is TGTGCCAGTAGTATATATGGGCAGCCGCCCGAACTGTTTTTT.

The chain recombines TRBV15 with TRBJ2-7; 10 nucleotides line up with TRBD1. This CDR3 has 15 amino acids. The V gene's germline CDR1 is LNHNV and CDR2 YYDKDF (reference sequence). J gave up 0 bases and V 5 bases, and 4 bases lay outside the gene matches. The DNA for the CDR3 is TGTGCCACCAGCGCCGGGACAGGGGACTCCTACGAGCAGTACTTC. Its protein is CATSAGTGDSYEQYF.

The table lists this clone with a few counts. The chain carries TRBV5-1 and TRBJ2-5; D not resolved. The CDR3 length is 10 residues. CDR1 and CDR2 (germline): SGHRS, YFSETQ. V was clipped by 5 bases and J by 4 bases, with 3 bases between them. CDR3 sequence: CASRGETQYF. Written as DNA, the CDR3 is TGCGCCAGCAGAGGAGAGACCCAGTACTTC.

V usage is TRBV13 and J usage is TRBJ2-2; 9 bases are a match to TRBD1. This CDR3 comprises 12 residues. J lost 6 bases, V lost 10 bases, and 3 bases had no gene match. Germline-derived CDR1 and CDR2 are PRHDT and FYEKMQ (reference sequence). CDR3 nucleotide sequence: TGTGCCATTCGACAGGGGGCCGGGGAGCTGTTTTTT. Amino acids: CAIRQGAGELFF.

This clone was seen more than once but under ten times. The V call is TRBV19, the J call TRBJ1-1, with no clear D. The germline V gene has CDR1 LNHDA and CDR2 SQIVND (reference sequence). V dropped 1 base and J dropped 8 bases, with 8 bases sitting between them. The CDR3 length is 12 residues. The CDR3 spells CASSIGGLEAFF. CDR3 bases: TGTGCCAGTAGTATAGGTGGGCTCGAAGCTTTCTTT.

This rearrangement joins TRBV13 to TRBJ1-2; TRBD1 matches at 8 bases. The CDR3 runs to 13 residues. Looked up from germline, CDR1 is PRHDT and CDR2 is FYEKMQ (reference sequence). The V gene end was trimmed by 6 bases and the J gene end by 8 bases; junction bases not matched to a gene: 8. Here the CDR3 reads CASSSDRGYGYTF. The CDR3 nucleotides read TGTGCCAGCAGTTCCGACAGGGGTTACGGCTACACCTTC.

The table lists this clone with a few counts. The chain carries TRBV6-5 and TRBJ2-7; tentatively, D is TRBD2 (5 bases). V was pared by 2 bases and J by 1 base, with 15 bases between. Germline V gene sequence: CDR1 MNHEY, CDR2 SVGAGI. The CDR3 loop spans 16 amino acids. Here the CDR3 reads CASSYHAGTVSYEQYF. As DNA, the CDR3 is TGTGCCAGCAGTTACCACGCGGGCACGGTATCCTACGAGCAGTACTTC.

This clone turned up a few times. The chain joins TRBV27 to TRBJ2-1, with D possibly matching TRBD2 (6 bases). V was shortened by 7 bases and J by 9 bases, with 10 bases between the two germline ends. Germline lookup yields CDR1 MNHEY and CDR2 SMNVEV (reference sequence). This CDR3 contains 11 residues. The CDR3 region has the DNA TGTGCCAGCAACCGGGGGTTTGAGCAGTTCTTC. Translating it yields CASNRGFEQFF.

This clone was observed a few times. The CDR3 sequence is CATSRDGRGKNQPQHF. The DNA of the CDR3 is TGTGCCACCAGCAGAGATGGGAGGGGGAAGAATCAGCCCCAGCATTTT. The chain employs TRBV15 and TRBJ1-5; D is possibly TRBD1 (6 bases). The CDR3 has 16 residues. Trimming removed 0 bases from V and 4 bases from J, with 13 bases in between. Germline V gives CDR1 LNHNV, CDR2 YYDKDF (reference sequence).